The T cell receptor (beta chain) described here comes from a study of human T cells and chemical hapten exposure. Study summary: A 2 cm by 2 cm inner upper arm patch received 2% DPC for sensitization. Alopecia areata, totalis and universalis patients, mostly female, were included.

This sample's time point: patch test 1, 2 weeks after DPC sensitization. Treatment meaning: therapeutic diphenylcyclopropenone sensitization with weekly scalp DPC. Only a few counts were recorded for this clonotype. TCRdb re-analysed the RACE reads in MiXCR, keeping a single row per CDR3 protein. The sample has about 340,000 distinct CDR3 sequences, approximately 6.9% seen once. CDR3 size: 11 residues. Losses at the gene ends were 9 bases for V and 8 bases for J; bases not matched to a gene: 5. CDR1 is MNHEY, CDR2 SVGEGT, per germline. Sample: whole blood, taken in connection with sensitization to the hapten diphenylcyclopropenone (DPC). The chain couples TRBV6-2 or TRBV6-3 to TRBJ1-1, with 8 bases that match TRBD1. The receptor was isolated from a young woman with alopecia areata. Some clones in this sample may be carry-over from other donors' samples. The CDR3 region is CASTQGAEAFF. As DNA, the CDR3 is TGTGCCAGTACTCAGGGGGCAGAAGCTTTCTTT.